This T cell receptor beta chain derives from a study of T cell changes during pregnancy in multiple sclerosis. The method was immunoSEQ multiplex PCR; TCRdb's version includes in-frame clones alone and lacks a portion of them. The sample lists 45,000 to 55,000 clones, 80% to 95% occurring once. J gave up 11 bases and V 4 bases, and 11 bases lay outside the gene matches. The CDR3 contains 14 residues. The V gene's germline CDR1 is SGHTA and CDR2 FQGNSA. The sequence was collected from a female donor with multiple sclerosis, enrolled in a pregnancy study. The sample consisted of peripheral blood, taken after pregnancy. The rearrangement links TRBV7-2 to TRBJ1-1; 9 bases match TRBD1. The CDR3 here is CASSSAPQGAGAFF. Written as DNA, the CDR3 is TGTGCCAGCAGCTCGGCTCCACAGGGGGCTGGCGCTTTCTTT.